Shown below are 17 T cell receptor beta chains from a single sample sequenced in a study of human T cells and chemical hapten exposure. One entry per CDR3 protein, called by TCRdb with MiXCR from the RACE reads. The sample carries around 330,000 distinct CDR3 sequences, approximately 5.8% recorded once. The time point: pre-sensitization, week 0. Treatment reported: therapeutic diphenylcyclopropenone sensitization with weekly scalp DPC. The source was whole blood, collected in connection with sensitization to the hapten diphenylcyclopropenone (DPC). Receptors originate from a woman under 30 with alopecia areata. Some clones in this sample may be carry-over from other donors' samples.

This clonotype was seen at least ten times. The chain uses TRBV20-1 and TRBJ2-1, with D possibly being TRBD1 (5 bases). Germline V lookup: CDR1 DFQATT, CDR2 SNEGSKA (reference sequence). V shed 7 bases and J shed 8 bases, with 24 bases lying between them. This CDR3 spans 15 amino acids. The CDR3 DNA reads TGCAGTGTCCATTCACTGGCGGCCCTAGGGGATGAGCAGTTCTTC. Residues: CSVHSLAALGDEQFF.

This chain links TRBV6-2 or TRBV6-3 with TRBJ2-1; TRBD2 might be the D (6 bases). Trimming pared 6 bases from V and 3 bases from J, leaving 18 bases between. This CDR3 has 16 residues. Germline lookup yields CDR1 MNHEY and CDR2 SVGEGT. CDR3 region: CASSPSRGTFYNEQFF. The CDR3 DNA is TGTGCCAGCAGCCCCAGTCGCGGGACCTTCTACAATGAGCAGTTCTTC.

This clonotype was counted between two and nine times. The V gene is TRBV4-1, the J gene TRBJ1-1; D is unresolved. In germline, CDR1 is MGHRA, CDR2 YSYEKL. V dropped 0 bases and J dropped 1 base, with 18 bases sitting between them. The CDR3 spans 18 residues. The CDR3 bases are TGCGCCAGCAGCCAAGAATCGGCATTCGGGGTGCGGAACACTGAAGCTTTCTTT. Its translation: CASSQESAFGVRNTEAFF.

The chain employs TRBV2 and TRBJ2-1, with 7 nucleotides matching TRBD1. CDR1 is SNHLY, CDR2 FYNNEI, per germline. The trim removed 7 bases at V and 4 bases at J, leaving 4 bases unmatched. This CDR3 has 13 amino acids. The CDR3 DNA sequence: TGTGCCAGCACCCCGGGACAGTACAATGAGCAGTTCTTC. This translates into CASTPGQYNEQFF.

There are many counts of this clonotype. The chain employs TRBV20-1 and TRBJ1-6; perhaps TRBD1 as D (5 bases). V lost 6 bases, J lost 4 bases, and 13 bases lay in between. The CDR3 runs to 14 residues. Per germline, CDR1 DFQATT and CDR2 SNEGSKA (reference sequence). CDR3 sequence reads: CSAPAPGYNSPLHF. The CDR3 region has the DNA TGCAGTGCCCCCGCCCCAGGGTATAATTCACCCCTCCACTTT.

This clonotype was counted ten times or more. The CDR3 nucleotides are TGTGCCAGCAGTTTCCGAAGACTCCACTCGAACACCGGGGAGCTGTTTTTT. This encodes CASSFRRLHSNTGELFF. V usage is TRBV12-3 or TRBV12-4 and J usage is TRBJ2-2; D is ambiguous. This CDR3 region has 17 residues. Trimming left V 3 bases short and J 0 bases short, with 14 bases between.

In this sample, this clonotype turned up many times. This chain uses TRBV6-1 with TRBJ1-1; no reliable D call. In germline, CDR1 is MNHNS, CDR2 SASEGT. The CDR3 is made up of 19 amino acids. Trimming pared 4 bases from V and 5 bases from J, leaving 29 bases between. The chain's CDR3 is CASSGEGFRTLRSVTEAFF. DNA for the CDR3: TGTGCCAGCAGTGGGGAGGGTTTTCGTACTTTACGTTCCGTAACTGAAGCTTTCTTT.

This clonotype came up a few times. V gene TRBV20-1 combines with J gene TRBJ1-5; D not certain. V was shortened by 1 base and J by 0 bases, with 13 bases between the two germline ends. Germline-derived CDR1 and CDR2 are DFQATT and SNEGSKA (reference sequence). The CDR3 has 16 amino acids. In nucleotides, the CDR3 is TGCAGTGCTAGAGGCCTGGAGGGTTATAGCAATCAGCCCCAGCATTTT. Its protein is CSARGLEGYSNQPQHF.

At least ten counts were recorded for this clonotype. The chain combines TRBV27 with TRBJ1-6, with 9 bases aligning to TRBD1. J gave up 4 bases and V 5 bases, and 3 bases lay outside the gene matches. The germline CDR1 and CDR2 sequences are MNHEY and SMNVEV (reference sequence). The CDR3 totals 15 residues. The CDR3 DNA is TGTGCCAGCAGTCCACAGGGGGCTTATAATTCACCCCTCCACTTT. Amino acid sequence: CASSPQGAYNSPLHF.

The sample holds many counts of this clonotype. V and J are TRBV7-9 and TRBJ1-4, with TRBD1 identical over 7 bases. Germline CDR1 SEHNR, CDR2 FQNEAQ (reference sequence). The CDR3 is 17 residues long. With 1 base clipped from V and 4 bases from J, the junction kept 9 bases outside the gene matches. The CDR3 DNA reads as TGTGCCAGCAGCTTAGAGGGGGCCGGCGGTAATAATGAAAAACTGTTTTTT. Encoded protein: CASSLEGAGGNNEKLFF.

This clonotype was seen repeatedly, ten times or more. The chain carries TRBV10-3 and TRBJ2-3; the D gene could be TRBD1 or TRBD2 (6 bases each). V was pared by 7 bases and J by 4 bases, with 15 bases between. Germline CDR1 and CDR2: ENHRY and SYGVKD. The CDR3 spans 14 residues. The CDR3 region is CAINPGGPADTQYF. In DNA, the CDR3 is TGTGCCATCAACCCCGGGGGCCCCGCAGATACGCAGTATTTT.

The V call is TRBV20-1, the J call TRBJ1-2, with a tentative D call TRBD1 (6 bases). This CDR3 is built from 14 residues. V was trimmed by 0 bases and J by 6 bases, leaving 14 bases between them. Germline lookup yields CDR1 DFQATT and CDR2 SNEGSKA (reference sequence). CDR3 in amino acids: CSARDFTGLDGYTF. The DNA of the CDR3 is TGCAGTGCTAGAGATTTCACAGGGTTGGATGGCTACACCTTC.

This clonotype was recorded at least ten times. The chain combines TRBV4-2 with TRBJ2-7; D gene unclear. The CDR3 runs to 15 residues. Germline assignment: CDR1 LGHNA and CDR2 YNFKEQ. Trimming left V 0 bases short and J 0 bases short, with 9 bases between. Here the CDR3 reads CASSQDSGTSYEQYF. CDR3 nucleotides: TGTGCCAGCAGCCAAGATTCGGGCACCTCCTACGAGCAGTACTTC.

This clonotype was counted many times. The CDR3 DNA follows: TGTGCCATCAGAGCAGACGGGACACTTCGCGAGCAGTACTTC. Translating it yields CAIRADGTLREQYF. This sequence joins TRBV10-3 and TRBJ2-7, with TRBD1 as a possible D gene (6 bases). Germline V gene sequence: CDR1 ENHRY, CDR2 SYGVKD. The CDR3 consists of 14 residues. V dropped 6 bases and J dropped 6 bases, with 18 bases sitting between them.

This clonotype turned up a few times. J is TRBJ2-5 and V is TRBV7-2; 7 nucleotides match TRBD2. The V gene end was trimmed by 5 bases and the J gene end by 5 bases; junction bases not matched to a gene: 11. Germline V gene data show CDR1 as SGHTA and CDR2 as FQGNSA. The CDR3 loop spans 15 amino acids. The CDR3 DNA reads as TGTGCCAGCAGCCCCCGCGGGGGACCGACGGAGACCCAGTACTTC. This sequence encodes CASSPRGGPTETQYF.

This clonotype was counted ten times or more. This chain joins TRBV28 and TRBJ1-6; the D gene is possibly TRBD1 (6 bases). The CDR3 is 12 residues long. The V end lost 11 bases, the J end lost 19 bases, and 24 bases lay between the germline ends. The germline CDR1 and CDR2 sequences are MDHEN and SYDVKM. CDR3 amino acids: CASTLQRGPLHF. CDR3 DNA sequence: TGTGCCTCAACACTACAGCGGGGGCCGCTACACTTT.

There are a few counts of this clonotype. CDR3 in DNA: TGTGCCAGCCGGAGAGGGGGTATAACGGGCTATGGCTACACCTTC. As protein: CASRRGGITGYGYTF. The gene calls are TRBV12-3 or TRBV12-4 and TRBJ1-2, with a possible D match to TRBD1 (6 bases). V was clipped by 8 bases and J by 4 bases, with 20 bases between them. This CDR3 is built from 15 residues.